These T cell receptor beta chains were read from a single sample in a study of response to subunit inactivated influenza vaccine. TCRdb re-derived calls from the RT-PCR reads in MiXCR, one entry per CDR3 protein. This sample has approximately 500,000 distinct CDR3 sequences, with over 10% found just once. The sample consisted of PBMCs from blood, taken about 40 days after vaccination. These receptors were taken from a man aged 45-65 years who received an inactivated influenza vaccine. Each CDR3 is given with its conserved first and last residue. Fields, in order: clone size, V gene, J gene, D gene, CDR3 protein, CDR3 DNA. The D gene is left open where the match is weak. Clone size is given for some rows only: seen once, a few or many times, or a class if the clone is expanded.

abundance: .; v_gene: TRBV7-2; j_gene: TRBJ2-5; d_gene: .; CDR3aa: CASSFTRGETQYF; CDR3nt: TGTGCCAGCAGCTTTACTAGAGGCGAGACCCAGTACTTC
abundance: few; v_gene: TRBV11-1; j_gene: TRBJ2-1; d_gene: TRBD1; CDR3aa: CASSRAGTANEQFF; CDR3nt: TGTGCCAGCAGCAGAGCCGGGACAGCTAATGAGCAGTTCTTC
abundance: many; v_gene: TRBV5-1; j_gene: TRBJ2-1; d_gene: .; CDR3aa: CASSLTRDYNEQFF; CDR3nt: TGCGCCAGCAGCTTGACTAGGGATTACAATGAGCAGTTCTTC
abundance: .; v_gene: TRBV5-1; j_gene: TRBJ2-1; d_gene: TRBD1; CDR3aa: CASSSDRDNEQFF; CDR3nt: TGCGCCAGCAGCTCGGACAGGGACAATGAGCAGTTCTTC
abundance: few; v_gene: TRBV5-1; j_gene: TRBJ2-3; d_gene: TRBD2; CDR3aa: CASSLAFTSGGASTDTQYF; CDR3nt: TGCGCCAGCAGCTTGGCCTTTACTAGCGGGGGGGCAAGCACAGATACGCAGTATTTT
abundance: .; v_gene: TRBV18; j_gene: TRBJ2-7; d_gene: .; CDR3aa: CASSRSQSSYEQYF; CDR3nt: TGTGCCAGCTCACGATCCCAATCCTCCTACGAGCAGTACTTC
abundance: few; v_gene: TRBV2; j_gene: TRBJ2-4; d_gene: .; CDR3aa: CASSESSGRAKNIQYF; CDR3nt: TGTGCCAGCAGTGAGAGTTCGGGAAGGGCCAAAAACATTCAGTACTTC
abundance: few; v_gene: TRBV20-1; j_gene: TRBJ2-7; d_gene: .; CDR3aa: CSAEREGGTETYEQYF; CDR3nt: TGCAGTGCTGAGAGAGAGGGGGGGACGGAAACCTACGAGCAGTACTTC
abundance: few; v_gene: TRBV10-1; j_gene: TRBJ2-4; d_gene: .; CDR3aa: CASSEGQTGGIQYF; CDR3nt: TGCGCCAGCAGTGAGGGACAGACGGGAGGCATTCAGTACTTC
abundance: .; v_gene: TRBV14; j_gene: TRBJ2-5; d_gene: .; CDR3aa: CASSRIADETQYF; CDR3nt: TGTGCCAGCAGCCGTATTGCTGACGAGACCCAGTACTTC
abundance: few; v_gene: TRBV5-6; j_gene: TRBJ1-6; d_gene: .; CDR3aa: CASSLERASSPLHF; CDR3nt: TGTGCCAGCAGCTTGGAAAGGGCGAGTTCACCCCTCCACTTT
abundance: .; v_gene: TRBV4-3; j_gene: TRBJ2-2; d_gene: TRBD1; CDR3aa: CASSQGLGQGITGELFF; CDR3nt: TGCGCCAGCAGCCAAGGTCTTGGACAGGGGATCACCGGGGAGCTGTTTTTT
abundance: .; v_gene: TRBV12-3/TRBV12-4; j_gene: TRBJ2-1; d_gene: TRBD1; CDR3aa: CASSFVGTGGNEQFF; CDR3nt: TGTGCCAGCAGTTTCGTAGGAACAGGGGGCAATGAGCAGTTCTTC
abundance: .; v_gene: TRBV6-5; j_gene: TRBJ2-5; d_gene: .; CDR3aa: CASSYFSGGQETQYF; CDR3nt: TGTGCCAGCAGTTACTTCTCCGGCGGACAAGAGACCCAGTACTTC
abundance: many; v_gene: TRBV6-1; j_gene: TRBJ1-5; d_gene: TRBD1; CDR3aa: CASRTTTGVGNQPQHF; CDR3nt: TGTGCCAGCAGAACCACTACAGGGGTGGGCAATCAGCCCCAGCATTTT